The sequence of this T cell receptor beta chain was determined in a study of neurological immune-mediated disorders. The cDNA was synthesized by 5'RACE incorporating 10-nucleotide random UMIs. TCRdb re-analysed the 5' RACE reads in MiXCR, keeping a single row per CDR3 protein. The sample lists just under 60,000 distinct CDR3 sequences; 2% to 3% were seen once. This clonotype was seen a few times. What it binds is not known. This CDR3 comprises 15 residues. Germline V gene lookup returns CDR1 SSHAT and CDR2 FNYEAQ (reference sequence). V was clipped by 1 base and J by 4 bases, with 13 bases between them. Broader study findings: HTLV-1-associated myelopathy displayed the greatest TCR clonal expansion, and multiple sclerosis exhibited the smallest, lower than that of healthy controls.

The receptor was derived from a man over 45 with multiple sclerosis. This chain uses TRBV7-7 with TRBJ2-5, with D perhaps given as TRBD1 or TRBD2 (6 bases each). What was sequenced was PBMCs. The CDR3 sequence: CASSLDGGLGETQYF. The CDR3, as DNA: TGTGCCAGCAGCTTAGATGGGGGGCTGGGAGAGACCCAGTACTTC.